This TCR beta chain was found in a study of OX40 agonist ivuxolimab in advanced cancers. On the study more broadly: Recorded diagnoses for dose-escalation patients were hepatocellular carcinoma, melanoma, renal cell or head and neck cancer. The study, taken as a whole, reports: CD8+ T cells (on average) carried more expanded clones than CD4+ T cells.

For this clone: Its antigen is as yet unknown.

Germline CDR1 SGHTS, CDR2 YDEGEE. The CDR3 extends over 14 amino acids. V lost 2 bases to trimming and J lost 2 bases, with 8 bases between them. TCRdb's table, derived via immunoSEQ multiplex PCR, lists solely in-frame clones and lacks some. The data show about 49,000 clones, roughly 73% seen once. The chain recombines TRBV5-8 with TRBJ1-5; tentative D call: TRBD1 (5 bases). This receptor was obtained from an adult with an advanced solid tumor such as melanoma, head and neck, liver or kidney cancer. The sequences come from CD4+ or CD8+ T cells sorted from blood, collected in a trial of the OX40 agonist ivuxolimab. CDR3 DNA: TGTGCCAGCAGCTTCCAGGGCCGCAATCAGCCCCAGCATTTT. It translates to CASSFQGRNQPQHF.